These T cell receptor beta chains were read from a single sample in a study of Graves' ophthalmopathy and Graves' hyperthyroidism. TCRdb used MiXCR to reprocess the multiplex PCR reads, holding one entry per CDR3 protein. Found here are 240,000 or so distinct CDR3 sequences, less than 55% of them singletons; the top ten hold roughly 50%. The material sequenced was peripheral blood. The receptors originated from an adult man with Graves' ophthalmopathy. The CDR3 runs from the conserved cysteine through the conserved F or W. The order of the fields is CDR3 length, V gene, D gene, J gene, clone size, CDR3 DNA, CDR3 protein. A D gene is named only where the DNA matches it firmly. Clone size appears in some rows only: once, few, many, or a class for an expanded clone.

12,TRBV20-1,TRBD2,TRBJ2-7,few,TGCAGTGCTTCTAGCGGGAGAGGCGAGCAGTACTTC,CSASSGRGEQYF
14,TRBV7-9,TRBD1,TRBJ1-2,.,TGTGCCAGCAGCCCGGCGGACAGGCTTTATGGCTACACCTTC,CASSPADRLYGYTF
14,TRBV24-1,.,TRBJ1-2,many,TGTGCCACCAGTGATTTCAGTGGGGACTATGGCTACACCTTC,CATSDFSGDYGYTF
13,TRBV12-3/TRBV12-4,.,TRBJ2-2,few,TGTGCCAGCAGTCCCAGGGACACCGGGGAGCTGTTTTTT,CASSPRDTGELFF
14,TRBV2,TRBD1,TRBJ1-1,once,TGTGCCAGCAGTTTGCCCAACAGGGGAACTGAAGCTTTCTTT,CASSLPNRGTEAFF
15,TRBV10-1,.,TRBJ2-5,.,TGCGCCAGCAGTGATGGAGGGGGGGCAGGGGAGACCCAGTACTTC,CASSDGGGAGETQYF
14,TRBV7-9,.,TRBJ1-4,.,TGTGCCAGCAGCTTAGCCAGAACTAATGAAAAACTGTTTTTT,CASSLARTNEKLFF
11,TRBV6-6,.,TRBJ2-7,.,TGTGCCAGCAGTTCGGGAACCGAGCAGTACTTC,CASSSGTEQYF
16,TRBV7-8,TRBD1,TRBJ2-5,.,TGTGCCAGCAGCTTAGGGCAGACAGGGGGAGGGGAGACCCAGTACTTC,CASSLGQTGGGETQYF
14,TRBV5-1,.,TRBJ2-7,.,TGCGCCAGCAGCTTGGAGGGGCCCGCCCACGAGCAGTACTTC,CASSLEGPAHEQYF
16,TRBV6-5,.,TRBJ2-6,.,TGTGCCAGCAGTTACTCCCCCTTCTCTGGGGCCAACGTCCTGACTTTC,CASSYSPFSGANVLTF
12,TRBV2,.,TRBJ1-3,few,TGTGCCAGCACTCCCTCTGGAAACACCATATATTTT,CASTPSGNTIYF
15,TRBV10-3,TRBD1,TRBJ1-5,many,TGTGCCATCAGTGACGGGACAGGGGCTCTGGAGCCCCAGCATTTT,CAISDGTGALEPQHF
15,TRBV7-3,.,TRBJ2-3,few,TGTGCCAGCAGCTCGGGACTCAGGGGCACAGATACGCAGTATTTT,CASSSGLRGTDTQYF
15,TRBV12-3/TRBV12-4,.,TRBJ2-2,few,TGTGCCAGCAGTCCCAGCACAGCGAACACCGGGGAGCTGTTTTTT,CASSPSTANTGELFF
15,TRBV27,TRBD2,TRBJ2-5,few,TGTGCCAGCAGTTTCTCCCGACTAGCGGAGGAGACCCAGTACTTC,CASSFSRLAEETQYF
13,TRBV6-1,.,TRBJ2-7,.,TGTGCCAGCAGTGAATCTAGGGTTTACGAGCAGTACTTC,CASSESRVYEQYF
15,TRBV20-1,.,TRBJ1-3,once,TGCAGTGCTAGATCGGGTTACGGGGCCGGAAACACCATATATTTT,CSARSGYGAGNTIYF
14,TRBV5-1,TRBD1,TRBJ2-7,once,TGCGCCAGCAGCTTGGGGCGGACAGGCTACGAGCAGTACTTC,CASSLGRTGYEQYF
14,TRBV12-3/TRBV12-4,.,TRBJ1-2,.,TGTGCCAGCAACGCCGCAGAGAAGAACTATGGCTACACCTTC,CASNAAEKNYGYTF
12,TRBV24-1,.,TRBJ1-1,.,TGTGCCACCAGTGATGAAACAGGGGAAGCTTTCTTT,CATSDETGEAFF
15,TRBV9,TRBD1,TRBJ2-7,.,TGTGCCAGCAGTCCAAGGGACAGGGACTCCTACGAGCAGTACTTC,CASSPRDRDSYEQYF
16,TRBV9,.,TRBJ1-4,.,TGTGCCAGCAGCCCTGGACCGGGTTCCGGGAGGGAAAAACTGTTTTTT,CASSPGPGSGREKLFF
15,TRBV28,.,TRBJ1-1,.,TGTGCCAGCAGTAACCGACAGGCTACGTTCACTGAAGCTTTCTTT,CASSNRQATFTEAFF
15,TRBV3-1,TRBD2,TRBJ2-5,.,TGTGCCAGCAGCCAGTACGGACTAGCGGGAGAGACCCAGTACTTC,CASSQYGLAGETQYF
14,TRBV7-9,.,TRBJ1-3,few,TGTGCCAGCAGCTTACCCAGGGATGGAAACACCATATATTTT,CASSLPRDGNTIYF
12,TRBV2,.,TRBJ1-5,.,TGTGCCAGCAGTGACCGGAATCAGCCCCAGCATTTT,CASSDRNQPQHF
14,TRBV7-2,TRBD2,TRBJ2-7,few,TGTGCCAGCAGCACGGGACTAGGGGTGGGCGAGCAGTACTTC,CASSTGLGVGEQYF
14,TRBV7-2,.,TRBJ2-5,.,TGTGCCAGCAGCCCTCCAGGGTTTTGGGAGACCCAGTACTTC,CASSPPGFWETQYF
15,TRBV15,TRBD2,TRBJ2-5,.,TGTGCCACCAGCAGAGGTGGACTAGCTGGGGAGACCCAGTACTTC,CATSRGGLAGETQYF
17,TRBV11-1,.,TRBJ1-4,.,TGTGCCAGCAGCTTAAAGGGACGTGGAGCAACTAATGAAAAACTGTTTTTT,CASSLKGRGATNEKLFF
15,TRBV5-4,TRBD1,TRBJ1-1,.,TGTGCCAGCAGCGGAATGACAGGGGTGAACACTGAAGCTTTCTTT,CASSGMTGVNTEAFF
17,TRBV12-3/TRBV12-4,.,TRBJ1-1,.,TGTGCTAGTCACTCAAGTTGGGGGGCGTTTGGGAGTAATGAAGCTTTCTTT,CASHSSWGAFGSNEAFF
14,TRBV7-9,.,TRBJ1-1,.,TGTGCCAGCAGCCAGGAGATAATGAACACTGAAGCTTTCTTT,CASSQEIMNTEAFF
15,TRBV6-1,.,TRBJ2-5,once,TGTGCCAGCAGTCAGCTGGCGAAGGGTCGAGAGACCCAGTACTTC,CASSQLAKGRETQYF
13,TRBV6-6,TRBD1,TRBJ1-2,.,TGTGCCAGCAGTGTACCAGGGGGCAGTGGCTACACCTTC,CASSVPGGSGYTF
15,TRBV9,TRBD1,TRBJ1-1,.,TGTGCCAGCAGCCCCGGACAGGGGTCCTACACTGAAGCTTTCTTT,CASSPGQGSYTEAFF
15,TRBV12-3/TRBV12-4,TRBD1,TRBJ1-1,.,TGTGCCAGCAGTCCCTACGGCAGGGGGGTCACTGAAGCTTTCTTT,CASSPYGRGVTEAFF
12,TRBV6-5,.,TRBJ2-5,few,TGTGCCAGCAGCCTTTCAGGGGGGGGCCAGTACTTC,CASSLSGGGQYF
14,TRBV10-3,TRBD1,TRBJ1-1,.,TGTGCCATCAGATCAGGGGGGGCTAGGACTGAAGCTTTCTTT,CAIRSGGARTEAFF
16,TRBV6-5,TRBD1,TRBJ2-5,few,TGTGCCAGCAGTTACTCCGGACAGGGCAAGGCAGAGACCCAGTACTTC,CASSYSGQGKAETQYF
13,TRBV6-4,.,TRBJ1-2,.,TGTGCCAGCATCAATCGGCCCATCTATGGCTACACCTTC,CASINRPIYGYTF
15,TRBV20-1,.,TRBJ1-2,few,TGCAGTGCTAGAGATCAATCGGGTTCGATCTATGGCTACACCTTC,CSARDQSGSIYGYTF
13,TRBV2,.,TRBJ1-1,many,TGTGCCAGCAGGGGACTGATGAACACTGAAGCTTTCTTT,CASRGLMNTEAFF
15,TRBV2,TRBD2,TRBJ2-7,.,TGTGCCAGCAGTGACGGAGCGGGGCCGTCCTACGAGCAGTACTTC,CASSDGAGPSYEQYF
14,TRBV7-8,TRBD1,TRBJ2-7,.,TGTGCCAGCAGCTTAGCGGGACAGGGGGCCGAGCAGTACTTC,CASSLAGQGAEQYF
12,TRBV12-3/TRBV12-4,.,TRBJ2-7,few,TGTGCCAGCAGGACAGAGAGCTACGAGCAGTACTTC,CASRTESYEQYF